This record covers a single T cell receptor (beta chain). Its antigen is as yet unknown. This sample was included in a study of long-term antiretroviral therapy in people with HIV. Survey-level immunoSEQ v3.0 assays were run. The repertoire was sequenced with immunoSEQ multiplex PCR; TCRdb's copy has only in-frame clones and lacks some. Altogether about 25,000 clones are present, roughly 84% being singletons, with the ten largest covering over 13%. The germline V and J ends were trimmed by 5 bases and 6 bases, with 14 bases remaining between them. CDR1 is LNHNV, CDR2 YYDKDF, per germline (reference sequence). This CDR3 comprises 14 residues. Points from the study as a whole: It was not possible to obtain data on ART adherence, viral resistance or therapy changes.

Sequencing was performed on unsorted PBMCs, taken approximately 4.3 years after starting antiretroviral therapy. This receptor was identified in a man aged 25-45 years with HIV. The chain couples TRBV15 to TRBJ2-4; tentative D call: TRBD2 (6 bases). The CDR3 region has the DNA TGTGCCACCAGCCCACCCGGGGGAATAAACATTCAGTACTTC. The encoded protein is CATSPPGGINIQYF.